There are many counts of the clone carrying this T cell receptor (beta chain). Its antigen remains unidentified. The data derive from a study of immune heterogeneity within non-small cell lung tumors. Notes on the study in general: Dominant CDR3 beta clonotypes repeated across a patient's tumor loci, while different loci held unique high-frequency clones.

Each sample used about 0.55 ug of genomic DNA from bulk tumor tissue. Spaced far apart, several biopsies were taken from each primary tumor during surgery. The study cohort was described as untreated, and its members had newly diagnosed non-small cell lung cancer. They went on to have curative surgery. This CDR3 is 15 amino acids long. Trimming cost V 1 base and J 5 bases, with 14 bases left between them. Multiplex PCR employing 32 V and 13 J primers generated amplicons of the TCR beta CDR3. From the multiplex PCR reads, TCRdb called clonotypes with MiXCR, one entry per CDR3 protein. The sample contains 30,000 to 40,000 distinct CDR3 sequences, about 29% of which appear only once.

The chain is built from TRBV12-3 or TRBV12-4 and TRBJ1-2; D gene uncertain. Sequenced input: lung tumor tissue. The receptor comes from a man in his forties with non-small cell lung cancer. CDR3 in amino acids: CASSLDTRLFYGYTF. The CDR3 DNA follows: TGTGCCAGCAGTTTAGACACGAGGTTATTTTATGGCTACACCTTC.